This TCR beta chain was identified during a study of blood T cell repertoires in COVID-19. Across the study: PBMCs, B-cell-depleted T cells, or T cells were the source of the cDNA or gDNA that made up the material.

Enrolled through a virtual design, the participants were between about 18 and 100 years of age and came from 24 US areas. Each participant's cohort was designated according to participant-reported clinical history. Two consecutive negative NP/OP PCR tests, clearance, or resolved symptoms defined Cohort 3 recovery. Libraries were prepared by immunoSEQ multiplex PCR; TCRdb keeps only in-frame clonotypes and omits some of them. The sample has about 150,000 clones, around 84% seen once. CDR3 length: 15 residues. The V and J ends lost 7 bases and 6 bases, in that order; junction bases with no gene match: 12. CDR1 SNHLY and CDR2 FYNNEI come from the germline V gene.

Specimen: PBMCs or T cells enriched from blood (not recorded which). The source of this sequence is a man over 45 who had recovered from COVID-19. The V gene is TRBV2, the J gene TRBJ1-5, with 7 bases fitting TRBD1. This chain's CDR3 is CASTLQEGAGQPQHF. The CDR3 DNA sequence: TGTGCCAGCACCCTGCAGGAGGGGGCGGGTCAGCCCCAGCATTTT.